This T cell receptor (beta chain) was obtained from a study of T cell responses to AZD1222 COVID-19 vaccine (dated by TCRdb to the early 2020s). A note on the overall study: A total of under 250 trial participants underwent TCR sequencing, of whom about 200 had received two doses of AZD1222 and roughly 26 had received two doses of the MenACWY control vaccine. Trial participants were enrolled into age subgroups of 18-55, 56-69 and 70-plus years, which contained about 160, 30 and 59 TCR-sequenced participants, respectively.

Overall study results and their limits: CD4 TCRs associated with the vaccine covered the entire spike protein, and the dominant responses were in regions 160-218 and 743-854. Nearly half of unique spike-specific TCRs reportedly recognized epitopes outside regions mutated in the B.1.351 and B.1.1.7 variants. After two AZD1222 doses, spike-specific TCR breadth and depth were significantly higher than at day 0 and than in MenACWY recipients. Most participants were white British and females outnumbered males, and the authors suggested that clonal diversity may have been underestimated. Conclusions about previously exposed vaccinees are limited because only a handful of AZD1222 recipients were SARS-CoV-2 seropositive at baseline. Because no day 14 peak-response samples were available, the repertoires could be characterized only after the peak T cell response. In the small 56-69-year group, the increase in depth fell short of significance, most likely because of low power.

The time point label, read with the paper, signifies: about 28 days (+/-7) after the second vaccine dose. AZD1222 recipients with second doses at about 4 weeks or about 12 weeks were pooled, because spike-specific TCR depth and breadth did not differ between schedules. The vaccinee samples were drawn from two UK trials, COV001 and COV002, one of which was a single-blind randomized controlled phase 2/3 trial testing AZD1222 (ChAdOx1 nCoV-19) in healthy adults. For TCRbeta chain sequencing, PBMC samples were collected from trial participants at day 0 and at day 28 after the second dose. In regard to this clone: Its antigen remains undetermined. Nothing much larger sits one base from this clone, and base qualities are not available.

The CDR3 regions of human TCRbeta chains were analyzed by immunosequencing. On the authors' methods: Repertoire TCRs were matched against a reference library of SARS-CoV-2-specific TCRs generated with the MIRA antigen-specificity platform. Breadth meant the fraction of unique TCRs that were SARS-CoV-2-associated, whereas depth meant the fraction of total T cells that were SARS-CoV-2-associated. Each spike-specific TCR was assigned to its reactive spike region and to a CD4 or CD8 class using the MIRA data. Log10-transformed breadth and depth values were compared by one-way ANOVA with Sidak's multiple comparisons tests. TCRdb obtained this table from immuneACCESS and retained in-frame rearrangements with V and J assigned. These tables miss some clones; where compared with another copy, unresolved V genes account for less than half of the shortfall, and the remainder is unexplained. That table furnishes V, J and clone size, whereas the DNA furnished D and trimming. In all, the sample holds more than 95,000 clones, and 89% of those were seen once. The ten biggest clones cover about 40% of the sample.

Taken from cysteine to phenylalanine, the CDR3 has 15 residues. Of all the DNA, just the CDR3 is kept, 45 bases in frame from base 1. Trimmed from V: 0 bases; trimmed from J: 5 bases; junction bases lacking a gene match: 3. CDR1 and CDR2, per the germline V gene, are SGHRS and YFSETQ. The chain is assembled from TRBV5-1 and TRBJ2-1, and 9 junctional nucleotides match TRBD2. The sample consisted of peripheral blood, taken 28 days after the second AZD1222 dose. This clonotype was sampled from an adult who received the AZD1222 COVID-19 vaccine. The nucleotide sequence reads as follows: TGCGCCAGCAGCTTGGGCGGGAGGGCCCACAATGAGCAGTTCTTC. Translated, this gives CASSLGGRAHNEQFF.